This T cell receptor beta chain appears in the sequencing data of a study of vaccination effects on CD4 cells after COVID-19. This CDR3 comprises 18 residues. Germline loops: CDR1 SGHRS, CDR2 YFSETQ. J lost 6 bases, V lost 4 bases, and 11 bases had no gene match. The sample holds one count of this clone. The antigen is unknown. General study points: The study found marked clonal contraction of infection- and vaccine-induced clones late after vaccination.

Prior to sequencing, the ViraFEST assay stimulated PBMC with viral peptide pools, which expanded the antigen-specific CD4+ T cells. Subsequent to 10 days of culture, CD4+ T cells were isolated. Neither prior SARS-CoV-2 infection nor positive nucleocapsid antibodies were present in the vaccine recipients. Both day 3 and day 7 saw half the medium replaced with IL-2 medium. Produced via immunoSEQ multiplex PCR; TCRdb's table is partial and in-frame only. The sample yields 50,000 to 60,000 clones, around 68% seen once. The gene calls are TRBV5-1 and TRBJ2-2; 14 bases map to TRBD2. The sample was CD4+ T cells from PBMCs cultured with SARS-CoV-2 spike peptides, taken before COVID-19 vaccination. This sequence originates from a human donor who received a COVID-19 vaccine. The CDR3 loop is CASSPKKTSGGAAGELFF. In nucleotides, the CDR3 is TGCGCCAGCAGCCCGAAAAAGACTAGCGGGGGGGCGGCCGGGGAGCTGTTTTTT. Complete variable domain (other parts from reference TRBV5-1 and TRBJ2-2): KAGVTQTPRYLIKTRGQQVTLSCSPISGHRSVSWYQQTPGQGLQFLFEYFSETQRNKGNFPGRFSGRQFSNSRSEMNVSTLELGDSALYLCASSPKKTSGGAAGELFFGEGSRLTVL.